A single sample is the source of the 4 T cell receptor beta chains below, sequenced in a study of cytomegalovirus exposure and HLA in healthy donors. The data were produced by immunoSEQ multiplex PCR, yet TCRdb's version contains in-frame clones alone and is incomplete. The table has tens of thousands of clones, roughly 94% seen once; the top ten hold 4% to 5.5%. The sample was PBMCs. These receptors came from a man younger than 35 in good health and CMV-seropositive.

CDR3: CASSQGARETQYF. The CDR3 nucleotides are TGCGCCAGCAGCCAAGGCGCGCGGGAGACCCAGTACTTC. The rearrangement uses TRBV4-1 and TRBJ2-5, with no clear D. Trimming took off 1 base at V and 5 bases at J, with 8 bases between the two ends. Germline V gene lookup returns CDR1 MGHRA and CDR2 YSYEKL. The CDR3 is 13 amino acids.

The chain joins TRBV6-5 to TRBJ2-5; 7 nucleotides align to TRBD1. The CDR3 spans 14 residues. V lost 5 bases and J lost 3; bases outside the gene matches: 6. Germline loops: CDR1 MNHEY, CDR2 SVGAGI. CDR3 region: CASSPLDRKETQYF. The DNA for the CDR3 is TGTGCCAGCAGTCCTCTGGACAGGAAAGAGACCCAGTACTTC.

This sequence joins TRBV28 and TRBJ2-2; weak D call: TRBD1 (5 bases). Germline V gene lookup returns CDR1 MDHEN and CDR2 SYDVKM. The V gene lost 7 bases and the J gene lost 2 bases, with 11 bases spanning the gap. The CDR3 is 14 residues long. CDR3 in amino acids: CASKAGQNTGELFF. The CDR3 DNA is TGTGCCAGCAAGGCAGGGCAAAACACCGGGGAGCTGTTTTTT.

The J gene is TRBJ1-5, the V gene TRBV6-5; D unclear. The germline gives CDR1 MNHEY, CDR2 SVGAGI. The CDR3 is made up of 15 amino acids. Trimming took 5 bases from V and 0 from J, leaving 11 bases between them. The CDR3 coding sequence is TGTGCCAGCAGTCGAGGGTTGTATAGCAATCAGCCCCAGCATTTT. Amino acid sequence: CASSRGLYSNQPQHF.